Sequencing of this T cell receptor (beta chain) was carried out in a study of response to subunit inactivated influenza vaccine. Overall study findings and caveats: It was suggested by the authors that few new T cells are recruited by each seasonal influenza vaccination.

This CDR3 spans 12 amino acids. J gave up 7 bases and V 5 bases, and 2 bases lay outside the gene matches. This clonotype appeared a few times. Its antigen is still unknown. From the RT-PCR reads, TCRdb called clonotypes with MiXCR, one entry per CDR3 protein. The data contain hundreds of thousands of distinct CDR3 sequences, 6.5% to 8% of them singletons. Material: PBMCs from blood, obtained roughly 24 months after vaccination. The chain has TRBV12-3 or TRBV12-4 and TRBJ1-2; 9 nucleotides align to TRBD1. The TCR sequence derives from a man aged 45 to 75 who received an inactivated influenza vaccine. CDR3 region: CASSPDRGGYTF. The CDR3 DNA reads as TGTGCCAGCAGTCCGGACAGGGGTGGCTACACCTTC.